The 26 T cell receptor beta chains listed next were all sequenced from one sample in a study of CD8 T cells in ankylosing spondylitis. Study-wide results and limits: Several highly homologous variants formed a TCR beta motif that appeared characteristic of ankylosing spondylitis blood.

No cognate antigen is known for these TCRs. TCRdb reprocessed the 5' RACE reads via MiXCR and lists one record per CDR3 protein. The repertoire consists of 500,000 to 650,000 distinct CDR3 sequences, with over 4% occurring once and the leading ten covering 3% to 4.5%. The specimen was blood, either unsorted or a sorted T cell fraction (not recorded which). These receptors originate from a male donor with ankylosing spondylitis.

This clonotype has at least ten counts. The chain carries TRBV20-1 and TRBJ1-5, with 10 bases lining up with TRBD1. V lost 6 bases to trimming and J lost 3 bases; unmatched junction nucleotides: 8. In germline, CDR1 is DFQATT, CDR2 SNEGSKA (reference sequence). The CDR3 is 15 amino acids. The CDR3 loop reads CSASWTGGTNQPQHF. CDR3 nucleotides: TGCAGTGCCAGCTGGACAGGGGGGACCAATCAGCCCCAGCATTTT.

The chain is built from TRBV12-3 or TRBV12-4 and TRBJ2-1, with D maybe TRBD1 (6 bases). The CDR3 extends over 14 amino acids. V was cut by 6 bases and J by 7 bases, with 16 bases left in between. CDR3 in DNA: TGTGCCAGCAGCCCACTACAGGGCAAGAATGAGCAGTTCTTC. Its translation is CASSPLQGKNEQFF.

This clonotype was detected ten times or more. The chain recombines TRBV18 with TRBJ2-1; the match to TRBD2 covers 12 bases. This CDR3 is 16 amino acids long. Germline assignment: CDR1 KGHSH and CDR2 LQKENI. Trimming took 3 bases from V and 8 from J; bases not matched to a gene: 8. In nucleotides, the CDR3 is TGTGCCAGCTCACCCCCGACTAGCGGGAGAGGGGATGAGCAGTTCTTC. Protein: CASSPPTSGRGDEQFF.

This clonotype was recorded many times. The genes are TRBV9 and TRBJ2-2; no definite D call. This CDR3 contains 12 residues. Germline V gene data show CDR1 as SGDLS and CDR2 as YYNGEE. With 0 bases removed from V and 6 bases from J, the gap between germline ends came to 3 bases. The CDR3 coding sequence is TGTGCCAGCAGCGTAGAACCCGGGGAGCTGTTTTTT. Protein product: CASSVEPGELFF.

The chain employs TRBV5-4 and TRBJ2-1; D might be TRBD2 (6 bases). The germline V and J ends were trimmed by 6 bases and 3 bases, with 16 bases remaining between them. CDR1 and CDR2 from the germline V gene are SGHNT and YYREEE (reference sequence). The CDR3 extends over 15 amino acids. In nucleotides, the CDR3 is TGTGCCAGCACGCAAGGGCTAGCGCTCTACAATGAGCAGTTCTTC. Protein sequence: CASTQGLALYNEQFF.

This clonotype was recorded many times. The J gene is TRBJ2-3, the V gene TRBV7-9, with a tentative D call TRBD2 (5 bases). V was cut by 4 bases and J by 4 bases, with 12 bases left in between. CDR3 size: 14 residues. Germline V gives CDR1 SEHNR, CDR2 FQNEAQ (reference sequence). The CDR3 DNA is TGTGCCAGCAGCTCCGCCGCGCGGGCAGATACGCAGTATTTT. It encodes CASSSAARADTQYF. The entire variable domain, with the rest obtained from reference TRBV7-9 and TRBJ2-3, is as follows: DTGVSQNPRHKITKRGQNVTFRCDPISEHNRLYWYRQTLGQGPEFLTYFQNEAQLEKSRLLSDRFSAERPKGSFSTLEIQRTEQGDSAMYLCASSSAARADTQYFGPGTRLTVL.

The V and J genes are TRBV3-1 and TRBJ2-1; perhaps TRBD2 as D (6 bases). The V end lost 11 bases, the J end lost 10 bases, and 15 bases lay between the germline ends. CDR1 is LGHDT, CDR2 YNNKEL, per germline (reference sequence). CDR3 length equals 11 residues. This CDR3 is CASLEGGEQFF. In DNA, the CDR3 is TGTGCCTCCCTTGAAGGAGGGGAGCAGTTCTTC.

This clonotype was recorded at least ten times. The chain is built from TRBV4-2 and TRBJ2-7, with 8 bases fitting TRBD1. Germline V gene lookup returns CDR1 LGHNA and CDR2 YNFKEQ. The CDR3 is 14 residues long. V trimming: 0 bases; J trimming: 6 bases; junction bases outside the gene matches: 4. CDR3 amino acids: CASSQERTGPEQYF. The CDR3 DNA follows: TGTGCCAGCAGCCAAGAAAGGACAGGGCCCGAGCAGTACTTC.

This clonotype was seen repeatedly, ten times or more. The rearrangement uses TRBV27 and TRBJ2-1; D perhaps matches TRBD1 (6 bases). The length of the CDR3 is 14 residues. Per the germline V gene, CDR1 is MNHEY and CDR2 is SMNVEV (reference sequence). V gave up 7 bases and J gave up 5 bases, with 15 bases separating them. The CDR3 sequence: CASIPLGGDNEQFF. The CDR3, as DNA: TGTGCCAGCATCCCCTTAGGGGGAGACAATGAGCAGTTCTTC.

This clonotype was seen repeatedly, ten times or more. This chain joins TRBV20-1 and TRBJ2-7, with D tentatively TRBD1 (6 bases). CDR1 DFQATT and CDR2 SNEGSKA come from the germline V gene (reference sequence). Trimming stripped 0 bases from V and 6 bases from J, with 27 bases between. This CDR3 has 18 amino acids. Here the CDR3 DNA reads TGCAGTGCTAGAGATTTAGAAAGATGGCAGGGGTCTCCCCTCGAGCAGTACTTC. As protein: CSARDLERWQGSPLEQYF.

This clonotype came up many times. The V and J genes are TRBV29-1 and TRBJ2-7, with 7 positions matching TRBD2. The V segment lost 6 bases and the J segment 0 bases; nucleotides outside the gene matches: 11. CDR1 and CDR2 from the germline V gene are SQVTM and ANQGSEA. The CDR3 consists of 15 residues. The CDR3 DNA reads as TGCAGCGTGGGCCCCGGGAGGAGTACCTCCTACGAGCAGTACTTC. Amino acids: CSVGPGRSTSYEQYF.

V gene TRBV19 combines with J gene TRBJ2-7; TRBD2 agrees at 7 bases. Germline assignment: CDR1 LNHDA and CDR2 SQIVND (reference sequence). The CDR3 runs 15 residues. V shed 9 bases and J 0 bases; nucleotides not matched to a gene: 11. The CDR3 spells CARPAPAGVSYEQYF. Here the CDR3 DNA reads TGTGCCAGACCTGCCCCGGCGGGAGTCTCCTACGAGCAGTACTTC.

This clonotype has a count of ten or more. The CDR3 here is CASSYGGGRDTQYF. The DNA of the CDR3 is TGTGCCAGCAGTTATGGCGGGGGGCGAGATACGCAGTATTTT. V and J are TRBV6-5 and TRBJ2-3; TRBD2 agrees at 8 bases. Per the germline V gene, CDR1 is MNHEY and CDR2 is SVGAGI. This CDR3 comprises 14 residues. The junction had 4 bases not matched to a gene; V was cut back by 3 bases and J by 5 bases.

This clonotype has ten or more counts. The chain links TRBV5-1 to TRBJ1-4, with D hard to call. Per germline, CDR1 SGHRS and CDR2 YFSETQ. This CDR3 region has 11 residues. V lost 0 bases to trimming and J lost 10 bases, with 4 bases between them. CDR3 sequence: CASSLARKLFF. In nucleotides, the CDR3 is TGCGCCAGCAGCTTGGCCAGAAAACTGTTTTTT.

This clonotype was picked up many times. In DNA form, the CDR3 reads TGTGCCAGCAGCTTTCCGGGAGGTCAGCGACCGCGTAAAGAAGACCAAGAGACCCAGTACTTC. It translates to CASSFPGGQRPRKEDQETQYF. The chain carries TRBV11-1 and TRBJ2-5, with 7 bases aligning to TRBD2. Losses at the gene ends were 3 bases for V and 0 bases for J; bases not matched to a gene: 22. The length of the CDR3 is 21 residues. Looked up from germline, CDR1 is SGHAT and CDR2 is FQDESV (reference sequence).

This clonotype was seen ten or more times. The rearrangement uses TRBV5-6 and TRBJ1-2; no reliable D call. This CDR3 region has 13 residues. Trimming took off 1 base at V and 8 bases at J, with 12 bases between the two ends. The germline V gene encodes CDR1 SGHDT and CDR2 YYEEEE. In nucleotides, the CDR3 is TGTGCCAGCAGCTTGTTTGGAGGGCGGGGCTACACCTTC. It specifies CASSLFGGRGYTF.

This clonotype was picked up many times. This rearrangement joins TRBV4-2 to TRBJ1-5; 7 bases are a match to TRBD1. The CDR3 extends over 18 amino acids. Looked up from germline, CDR1 is LGHNA and CDR2 is YNFKEQ. Unmatched junction bases numbered 12, after V lost 0 bases and J lost 4 bases. Here the CDR3 DNA reads TGTGCCAGCAGCCAAGACCCCGGCGATGGGACAGAAAATCAGCCCCAGCATTTT. Translation: CASSQDPGDGTENQPQHF.

The V and J genes are TRBV3-1 and TRBJ2-5; D is unclear. The CDR3 loop spans 14 amino acids. The ends were cut back, 4 bases at V and 6 bases at J, with 15 bases in the middle. Germline V gives CDR1 LGHDT, CDR2 YNNKEL (reference sequence). The CDR3 DNA reads TGTGCCAGCAGCCGTCCTACGATAGCTAAGACCCAGTACTTC. Its translation: CASSRPTIAKTQYF.

CDR3 loop: CASTLNSGANVLTF. DNA of the CDR3: TGCGCCAGCACCCTTAACTCTGGGGCCAACGTCCTGACTTTC. The chain links TRBV5-1 to TRBJ2-6; D not certain. Germline V gene data show CDR1 as SGHRS and CDR2 as YFSETQ. CDR3 length: 14 residues. Between the trimmed V and J ends, which lost 6 bases and 0 bases, there was a span of 7 bases.

This clonotype was picked up a small number of times. The chain links TRBV27 to TRBJ2-5, with D tentatively TRBD2 (5 bases). Germline CDR1 MNHEY, CDR2 SMNVEV (reference sequence). CDR3 size: 13 residues. V dropped 3 bases and J dropped 9 bases, with 14 bases sitting between them. The CDR3 region has the DNA TGTGCCAGCAGTTTCGGAAAAGGGAGAGCCCAGTACTTC. It translates to CASSFGKGRAQYF.

This clonotype showed up just a few times. The chain combines TRBV28 with TRBJ1-4; D is unclear. Germline CDR1 reads MDHEN; CDR2 reads SYDVKM. This CDR3 has 14 residues. V was trimmed by 6 bases and J by 4 bases, leaving 12 bases between them. CDR3 protein: CASRADGSNEKLFF. CDR3 in DNA: TGTGCCAGCAGGGCCGACGGGAGTAATGAAAAACTGTTTTTT.

This clonotype has ten or more counts. This chain connects TRBV9 to TRBJ1-6; no definite D call. CDR3 size: 16 residues. Germline V gene lookup returns CDR1 SGDLS and CDR2 YYNGEE. Trimming left V 4 bases short and J 0 bases short, with 11 bases between. The chain's CDR3 is CASSPDLSSYNSPLHF. For the CDR3, the DNA is TGTGCCAGCAGCCCGGACTTGAGCTCCTATAATTCACCCCTCCACTTT.

This clonotype was found many times. The chain has TRBV5-1 and TRBJ2-5; D gene unclear. Trimming removed 2 bases from V and 3 bases from J, with 5 bases in between. CDR3 length: 12 residues. Per germline, CDR1 SGHRS and CDR2 YFSETQ. The DNA for the CDR3 is TGCGCCAGCAGCTTAACAGAAGAGACCCAGTACTTC. As protein: CASSLTEETQYF.

This clonotype was detected ten times or more. The rearrangement joins TRBV27 to TRBJ2-1, with D unclear. Germline assignment: CDR1 MNHEY and CDR2 SMNVEV (reference sequence). The V end lost 9 bases, the J end lost 0 bases, and 12 bases lay between the germline ends. This CDR3 region has 14 residues. CDR3 sequence reads: CASRHTSSYNEQFF. Here the CDR3 DNA reads TGTGCCAGTCGACATACAAGCTCCTACAATGAGCAGTTCTTC.

This clonotype was seen ten or more times. The chain couples TRBV11-2 to TRBJ2-5; D gene uncertain. The length of the CDR3 is 14 residues. Trimming removed 3 bases at V and 1 base at J, with 9 bases between. In germline, CDR1 is SGHAT, CDR2 FQNNGV. CDR3 bases: TGTGCCAGCAGCTTTGGATTACCCCAAGAGACCCAGTACTTC. It yields the protein CASSFGLPQETQYF.

This clonotype came up many times. The CDR3 coding sequence is TGTGCCAGCAGCTTATCTGCCGGGACAGACTACGAGCAGTACTTC. Encoded protein: CASSLSAGTDYEQYF. The gene calls are TRBV7-2 and TRBJ2-7; 7 positions agree with TRBD1. Germline CDR1 is SGHTA and CDR2 is FQGNSA. CDR3 length: 15 residues. The V segment lost 2 bases and the J segment 3 bases; nucleotides outside the gene matches: 7.